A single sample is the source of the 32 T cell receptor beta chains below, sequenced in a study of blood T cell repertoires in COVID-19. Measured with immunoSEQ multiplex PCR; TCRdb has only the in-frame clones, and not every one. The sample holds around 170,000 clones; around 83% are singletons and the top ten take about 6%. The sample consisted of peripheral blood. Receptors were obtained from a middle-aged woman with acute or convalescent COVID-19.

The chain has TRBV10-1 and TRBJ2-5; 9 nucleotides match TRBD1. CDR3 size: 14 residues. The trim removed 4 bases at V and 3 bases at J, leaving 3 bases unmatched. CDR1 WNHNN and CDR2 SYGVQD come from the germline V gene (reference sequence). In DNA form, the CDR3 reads TGCGCCAGCAGTGGCGGGACAGGGAAAGAGACCCAGTACTTC. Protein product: CASSGGTGKETQYF.

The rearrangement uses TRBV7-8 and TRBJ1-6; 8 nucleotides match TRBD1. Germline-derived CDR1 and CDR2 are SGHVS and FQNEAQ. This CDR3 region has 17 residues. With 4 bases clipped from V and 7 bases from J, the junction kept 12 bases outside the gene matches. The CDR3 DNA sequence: TGTGCCAGCAGCTCGGCACGGGCAGGGGGCTTCAATTCACCCCTCCACTTT. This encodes CASSSARAGGFNSPLHF. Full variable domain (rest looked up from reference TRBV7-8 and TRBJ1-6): GAGVSQSPRYKVAKRGQDVALRCDPISGHVSLFWYQQALGQGPEFLTYFQNEAQLDKSGLPSDRFFAERPEGSVSTLKIQRTQQEDSAVYLCASSSARAGGFNSPLHFGNGTRLTVT.

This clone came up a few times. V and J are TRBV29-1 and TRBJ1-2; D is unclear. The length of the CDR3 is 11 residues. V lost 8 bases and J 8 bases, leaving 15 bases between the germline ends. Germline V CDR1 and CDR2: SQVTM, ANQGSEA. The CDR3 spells CSLGGDIGYTF. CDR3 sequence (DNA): TGCAGCCTCGGTGGAGATATCGGCTACACCTTC.

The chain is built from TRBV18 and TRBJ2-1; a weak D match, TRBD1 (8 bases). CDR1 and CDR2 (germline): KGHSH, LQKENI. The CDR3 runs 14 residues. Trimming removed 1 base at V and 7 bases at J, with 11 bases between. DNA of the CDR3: TGTGCCAGCTCACCACTACAGGGGGGGAATGAGCAGTTCTTC. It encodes CASSPLQGGNEQFF. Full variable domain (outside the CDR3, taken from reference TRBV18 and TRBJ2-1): NAGVMQNPRHLVRRRGQEARLRCSPMKGHSHVYWYRQLPEEGLKFMVYLQKENIIDESGMPKERFSAEFPKEGPSILRIQQVVRGDSAAYFCASSPLQGGNEQFFGPGTRLTVL.

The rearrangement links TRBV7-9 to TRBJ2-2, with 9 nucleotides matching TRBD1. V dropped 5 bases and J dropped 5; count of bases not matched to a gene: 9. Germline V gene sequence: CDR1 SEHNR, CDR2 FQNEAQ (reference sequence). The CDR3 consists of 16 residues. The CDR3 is CASSPTTGGETGELFF. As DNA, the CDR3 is TGTGCCAGCAGCCCAACGACAGGGGGGGAAACCGGGGAGCTGTTTTTT.

CDR3 nucleotides: TGTGCCACCAGTGATCCCACCCCACCGACTAGCGGGGAGCCAAGAGATACGCAGTATTTT. This encodes CATSDPTPPTSGEPRDTQYF. The chain employs TRBV24-1 and TRBJ2-3; 11 nucleotides line up with TRBD2. CDR3 length: 20 residues. Germline V CDR1 and CDR2: KGHDR, SFDVKD. Trimming cost V 3 bases and J 5 bases; bases outside gene matches: 18.

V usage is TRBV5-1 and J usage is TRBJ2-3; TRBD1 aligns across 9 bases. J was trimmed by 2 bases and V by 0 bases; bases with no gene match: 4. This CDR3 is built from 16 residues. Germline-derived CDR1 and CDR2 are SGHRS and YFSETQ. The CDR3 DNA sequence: TGCGCCAGCAGCTTGGCAGGACAGGGGACCACAGATACGCAGTATTTT. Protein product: CASSLAGQGTTDTQYF.

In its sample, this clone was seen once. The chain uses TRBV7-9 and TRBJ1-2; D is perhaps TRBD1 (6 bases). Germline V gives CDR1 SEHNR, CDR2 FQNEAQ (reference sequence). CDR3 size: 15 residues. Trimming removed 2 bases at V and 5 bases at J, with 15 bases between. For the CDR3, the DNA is TGTGCCAGCAGCTTATACGCAGGGGATTCTTATGGCTACACCTTC. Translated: CASSLYAGDSYGYTF. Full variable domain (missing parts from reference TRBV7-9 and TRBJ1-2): DTGVSQNPRHKITKRGQNVTFRCDPISEHNRLYWYRQTLGQGPEFLTYFQNEAQLEKSRLLSDRFSAERPKGSFSTLEIQRTEQGDSAMYLCASSLYAGDSYGYTFGSGTRLTVV.

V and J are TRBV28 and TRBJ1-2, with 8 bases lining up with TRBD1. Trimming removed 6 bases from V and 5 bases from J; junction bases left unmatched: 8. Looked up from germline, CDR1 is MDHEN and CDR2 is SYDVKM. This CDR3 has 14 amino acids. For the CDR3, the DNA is TGTGCCAGCAGCCTTGGACAGGGAGGGTATGGCTACACCTTC. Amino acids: CASSLGQGGYGYTF.

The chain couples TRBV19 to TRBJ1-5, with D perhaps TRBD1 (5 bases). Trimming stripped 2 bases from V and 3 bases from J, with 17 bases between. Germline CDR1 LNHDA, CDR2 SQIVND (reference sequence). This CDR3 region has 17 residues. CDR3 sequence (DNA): TGTGCCAGTAGTATAAGGGGCACCTCGGGTGACAATCAGCCCCAGCATTTT. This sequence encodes CASSIRGTSGDNQPQHF.

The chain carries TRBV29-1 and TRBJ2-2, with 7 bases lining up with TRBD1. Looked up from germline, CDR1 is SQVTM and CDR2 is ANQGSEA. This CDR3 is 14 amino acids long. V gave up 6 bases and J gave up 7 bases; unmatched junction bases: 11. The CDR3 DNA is TGCAGCGTCCTCCGACAGGGCTCAAACGGGGAGCTGTTTTTT. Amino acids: CSVLRQGSNGELFF.

In DNA, the CDR3 is TGTGCCAGCAGCGCGGGACAGCAGTTCTTC. Translation: CASSAGQQFF. V is TRBV7-9 and J is TRBJ2-1; a weak D match, TRBD2 (6 bases). The length of the CDR3 is 10 residues. V shed 5 bases and J shed 11 bases, with 7 bases lying between them. Per the germline V gene, CDR1 is SEHNR and CDR2 is FQNEAQ (reference sequence).

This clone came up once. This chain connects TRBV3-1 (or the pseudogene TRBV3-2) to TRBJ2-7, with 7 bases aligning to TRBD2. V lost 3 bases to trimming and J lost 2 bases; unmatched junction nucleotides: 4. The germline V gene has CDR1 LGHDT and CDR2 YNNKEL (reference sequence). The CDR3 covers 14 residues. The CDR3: CASSQGGFPYEQYF. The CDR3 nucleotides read TGTGCCAGCAGCCAGGGGGGGTTCCCCTACGAGCAGTACTTC.

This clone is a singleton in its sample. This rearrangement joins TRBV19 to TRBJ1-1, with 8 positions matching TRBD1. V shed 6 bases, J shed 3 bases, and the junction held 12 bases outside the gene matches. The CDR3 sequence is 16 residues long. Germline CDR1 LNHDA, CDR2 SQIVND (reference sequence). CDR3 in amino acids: CASRPLGQGVYTEAFF. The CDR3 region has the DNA TGTGCCAGTAGACCCCTAGGACAGGGAGTTTACACTGAAGCTTTCTTT.

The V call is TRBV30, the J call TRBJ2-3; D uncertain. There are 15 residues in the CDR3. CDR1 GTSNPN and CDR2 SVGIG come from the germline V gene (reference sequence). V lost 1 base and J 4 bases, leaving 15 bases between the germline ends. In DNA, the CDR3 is TGTGCCTGGAGTGAGGCTAGGTCATTGGCAGATACGCAGTATTTT. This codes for CAWSEARSLADTQYF.

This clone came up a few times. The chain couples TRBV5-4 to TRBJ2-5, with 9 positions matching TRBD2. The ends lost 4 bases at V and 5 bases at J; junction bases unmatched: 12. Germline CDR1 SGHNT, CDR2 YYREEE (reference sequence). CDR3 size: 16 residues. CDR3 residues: CASSRTRGGWSETQYF. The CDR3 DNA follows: TGTGCCAGCAGCCGCACGCGGGGGGGCTGGAGTGAGACCCAGTACTTC.

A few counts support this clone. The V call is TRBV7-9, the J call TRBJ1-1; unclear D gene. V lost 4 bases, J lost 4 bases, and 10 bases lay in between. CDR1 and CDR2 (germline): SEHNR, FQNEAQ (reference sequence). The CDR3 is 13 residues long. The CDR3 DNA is TGTGCCAGCAGCTGGGCAAAAAGCACTGAAGCTTTCTTT. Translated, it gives CASSWAKSTEAFF.

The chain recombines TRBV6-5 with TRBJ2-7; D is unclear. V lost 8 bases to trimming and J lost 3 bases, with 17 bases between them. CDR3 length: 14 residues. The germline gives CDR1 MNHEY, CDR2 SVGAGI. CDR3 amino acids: CASLQSWANYEQYF. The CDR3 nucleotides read TGTGCCAGCCTCCAATCCTGGGCGAACTACGAGCAGTACTTC.

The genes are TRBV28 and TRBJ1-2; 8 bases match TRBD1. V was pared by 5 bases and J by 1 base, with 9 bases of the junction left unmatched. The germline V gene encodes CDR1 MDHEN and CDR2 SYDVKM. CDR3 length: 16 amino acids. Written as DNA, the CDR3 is TGTGCCAGCAGTCCCCCCGGGACAGGATTTAACTATGGCTACACCTTC. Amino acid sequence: CASSPPGTGFNYGYTF.

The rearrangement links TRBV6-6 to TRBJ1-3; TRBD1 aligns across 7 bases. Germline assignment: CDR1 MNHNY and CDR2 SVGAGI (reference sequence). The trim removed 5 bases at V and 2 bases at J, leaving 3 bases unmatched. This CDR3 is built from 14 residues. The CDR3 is CASSNRGPGNTIYF. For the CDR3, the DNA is TGTGCCAGCAGTAACAGGGGACCTGGAAACACCATATATTTT.

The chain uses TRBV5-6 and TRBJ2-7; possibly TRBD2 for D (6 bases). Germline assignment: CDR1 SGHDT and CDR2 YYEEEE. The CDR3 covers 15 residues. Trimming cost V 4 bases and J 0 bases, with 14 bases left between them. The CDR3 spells CASSTYSGSSYEQYF. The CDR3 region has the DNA TGTGCCAGCAGCACCTATAGCGGAAGCTCCTACGAGCAGTACTTC.

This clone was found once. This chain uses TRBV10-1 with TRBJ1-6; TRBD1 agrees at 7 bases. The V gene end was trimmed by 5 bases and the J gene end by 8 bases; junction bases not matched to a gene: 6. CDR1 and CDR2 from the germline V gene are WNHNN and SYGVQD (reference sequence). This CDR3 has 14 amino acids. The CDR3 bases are TGCGCCAGCAGTCGAAGACAGGGAGATTCACCCCTCCACTTT. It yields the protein CASSRRQGDSPLHF.

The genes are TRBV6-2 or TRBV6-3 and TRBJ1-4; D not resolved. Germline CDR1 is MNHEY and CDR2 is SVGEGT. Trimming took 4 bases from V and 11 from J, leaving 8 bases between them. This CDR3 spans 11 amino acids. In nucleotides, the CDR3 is TGTGCCAGCAGTTCTCTGCGGAAACTGTTTTTT. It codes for CASSSLRKLFF.

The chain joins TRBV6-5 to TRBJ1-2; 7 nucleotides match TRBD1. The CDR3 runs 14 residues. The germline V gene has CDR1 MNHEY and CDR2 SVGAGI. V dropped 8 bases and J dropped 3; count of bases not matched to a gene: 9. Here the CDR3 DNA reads TGTGCCAGCCGGGTGGGGACAGCTGACTATGGCTACACCTTC. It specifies CASRVGTADYGYTF.

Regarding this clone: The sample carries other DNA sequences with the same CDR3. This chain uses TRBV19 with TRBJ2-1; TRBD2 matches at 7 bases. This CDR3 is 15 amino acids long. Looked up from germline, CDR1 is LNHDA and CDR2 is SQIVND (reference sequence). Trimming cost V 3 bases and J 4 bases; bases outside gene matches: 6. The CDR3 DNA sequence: TGTGCCAGTAGTATTGGCCTAGCGGAGTACAATGAGCAGTTCTTC. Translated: CASSIGLAEYNEQFF.

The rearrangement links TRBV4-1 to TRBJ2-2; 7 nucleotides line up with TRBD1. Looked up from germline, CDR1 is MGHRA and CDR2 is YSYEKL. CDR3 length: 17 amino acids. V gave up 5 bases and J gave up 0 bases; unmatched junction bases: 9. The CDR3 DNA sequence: TGCGCCAGCAGCACTAGAGGGGGCGATGCGAACACCGGGGAGCTGTTTTTT. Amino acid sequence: CASSTRGGDANTGELFF.

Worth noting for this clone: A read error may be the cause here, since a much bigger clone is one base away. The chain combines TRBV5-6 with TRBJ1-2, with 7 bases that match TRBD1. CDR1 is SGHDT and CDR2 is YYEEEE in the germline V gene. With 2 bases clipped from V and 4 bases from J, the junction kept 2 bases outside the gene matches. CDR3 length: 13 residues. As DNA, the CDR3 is TGTGCCAGCAGCTTAGGGGGCGGCTATGGCTACACCTTC. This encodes CASSLGGGYGYTF.

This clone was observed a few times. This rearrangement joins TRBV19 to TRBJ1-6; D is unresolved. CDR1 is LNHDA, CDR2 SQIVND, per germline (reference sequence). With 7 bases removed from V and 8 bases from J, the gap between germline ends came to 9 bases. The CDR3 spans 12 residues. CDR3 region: CASKSTYSPLHF. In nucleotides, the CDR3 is TGTGCCAGTAAATCTACGTATTCACCCCTCCACTTT.

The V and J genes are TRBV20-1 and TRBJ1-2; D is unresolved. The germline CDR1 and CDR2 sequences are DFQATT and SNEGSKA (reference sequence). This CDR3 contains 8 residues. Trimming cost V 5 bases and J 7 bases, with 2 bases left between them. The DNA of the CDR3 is TGCAGTGCTCTTGGCTACACCTTC. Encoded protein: CSALGYTF.

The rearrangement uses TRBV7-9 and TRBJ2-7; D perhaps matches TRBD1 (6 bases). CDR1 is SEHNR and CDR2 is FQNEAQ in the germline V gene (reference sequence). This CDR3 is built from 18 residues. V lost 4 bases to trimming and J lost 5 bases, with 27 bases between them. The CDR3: CASSSFQTLSGTRDEQYF. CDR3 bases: TGTGCCAGCAGCTCTTTCCAGACCCTCTCCGGGACACGCGACGAGCAGTACTTC. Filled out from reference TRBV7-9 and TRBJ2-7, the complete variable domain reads DTGVSQNPRHKITKRGQNVTFRCDPISEHNRLYWYRQTLGQGPEFLTYFQNEAQLEKSRLLSDRFSAERPKGSFSTLEIQRTEQGDSAMYLCASSSFQTLSGTRDEQYFGPGTRLTVT.

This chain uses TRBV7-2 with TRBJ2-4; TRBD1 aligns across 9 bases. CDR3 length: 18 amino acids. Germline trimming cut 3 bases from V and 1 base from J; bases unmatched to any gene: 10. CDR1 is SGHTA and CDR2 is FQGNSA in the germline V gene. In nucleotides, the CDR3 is TGTGCCAGCAGCTTTGTCGGGACAGGGAGTAGGGCCAAAAACATTCAGTACTTC. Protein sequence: CASSFVGTGSRAKNIQYF. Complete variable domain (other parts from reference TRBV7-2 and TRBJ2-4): GAGVSQSPSNKVTEKGKDVELRCDPISGHTALYWYRQSLGQGLEFLIYFQGNSAPDKSGLPSDRFSAERTGGSVSTLTIQRTQQEDSAVYLCASSFVGTGSRAKNIQYFGAGTRLSVL.

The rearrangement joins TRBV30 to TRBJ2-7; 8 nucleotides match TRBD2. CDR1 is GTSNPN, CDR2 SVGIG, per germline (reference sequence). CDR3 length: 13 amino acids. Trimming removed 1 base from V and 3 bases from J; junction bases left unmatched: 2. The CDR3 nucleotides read TGTGCCTGGAGTGAGGGACTAGACTACGAGCAGTACTTC. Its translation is CAWSEGLDYEQYF. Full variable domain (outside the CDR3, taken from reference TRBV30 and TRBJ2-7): SQTIHQWPATLVQPVGSPLSLECTVEGTSNPNLYWYRQAAGRGLQLLFYSVGIGQISSEVPQNLSASRPQDRQFILSSKKLLLSDSGFYLCAWSEGLDYEQYFGPGTRLTVT.